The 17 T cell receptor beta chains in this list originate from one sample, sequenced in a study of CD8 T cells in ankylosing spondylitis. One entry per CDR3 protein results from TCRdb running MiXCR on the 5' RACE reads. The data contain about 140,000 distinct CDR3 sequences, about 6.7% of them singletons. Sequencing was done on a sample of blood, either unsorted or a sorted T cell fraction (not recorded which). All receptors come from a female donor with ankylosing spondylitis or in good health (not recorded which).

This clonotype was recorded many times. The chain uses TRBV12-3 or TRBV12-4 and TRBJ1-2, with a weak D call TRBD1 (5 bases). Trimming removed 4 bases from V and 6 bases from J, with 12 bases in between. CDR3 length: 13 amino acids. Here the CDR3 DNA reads TGTGCCAGCAGTTATAGTGGGACGGATGGCTACACCTTC. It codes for CASSYSGTDGYTF.

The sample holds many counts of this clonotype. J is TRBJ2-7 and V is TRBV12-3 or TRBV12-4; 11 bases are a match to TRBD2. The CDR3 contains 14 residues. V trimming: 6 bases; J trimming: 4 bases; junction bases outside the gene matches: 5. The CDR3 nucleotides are TGTGCCAGCAGCCAGACTAGCGGGGCTTACGAGCAGTACTTC. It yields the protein CASSQTSGAYEQYF.

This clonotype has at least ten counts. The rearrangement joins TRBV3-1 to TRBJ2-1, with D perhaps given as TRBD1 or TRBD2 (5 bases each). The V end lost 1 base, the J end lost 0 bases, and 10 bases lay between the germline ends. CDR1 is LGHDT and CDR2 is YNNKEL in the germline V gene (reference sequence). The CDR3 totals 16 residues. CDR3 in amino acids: CASSQVRGRSYNEQFF. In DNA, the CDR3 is TGTGCCAGCAGCCAAGTACGGGGCCGCTCCTACAATGAGCAGTTCTTC.

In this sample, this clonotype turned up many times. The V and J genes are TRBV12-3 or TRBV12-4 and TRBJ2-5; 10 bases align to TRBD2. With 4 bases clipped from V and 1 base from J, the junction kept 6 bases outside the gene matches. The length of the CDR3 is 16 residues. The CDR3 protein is CASSSGLAAFQETQYF. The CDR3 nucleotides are TGTGCCAGCAGTTCCGGACTAGCGGCCTTCCAAGAGACCCAGTACTTC.

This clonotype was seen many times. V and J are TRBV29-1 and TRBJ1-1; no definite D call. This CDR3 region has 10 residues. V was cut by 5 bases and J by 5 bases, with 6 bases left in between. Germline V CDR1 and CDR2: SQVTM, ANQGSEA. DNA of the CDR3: TGCAGCGTTTCCGGAACTGAAGCTTTCTTT. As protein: CSVSGTEAFF. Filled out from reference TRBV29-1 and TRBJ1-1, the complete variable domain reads SAVISQKPSRDICQRGTSLTIQCQVDSQVTMMFWYRQQPGQSLTLIATANQGSEATYESGFVIDKFPISRPNLTFSTLTVSNMSPEDSSIYLCSVSGTEAFFGQGTRLTVV.

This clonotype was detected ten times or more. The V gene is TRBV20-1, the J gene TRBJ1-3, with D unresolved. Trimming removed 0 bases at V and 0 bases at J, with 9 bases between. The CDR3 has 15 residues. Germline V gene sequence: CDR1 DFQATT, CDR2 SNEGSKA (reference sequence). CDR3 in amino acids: CSARDSSASGNTIYF. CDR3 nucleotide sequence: TGCAGTGCTAGAGATTCTTCAGCCTCTGGAAACACCATATATTTT.

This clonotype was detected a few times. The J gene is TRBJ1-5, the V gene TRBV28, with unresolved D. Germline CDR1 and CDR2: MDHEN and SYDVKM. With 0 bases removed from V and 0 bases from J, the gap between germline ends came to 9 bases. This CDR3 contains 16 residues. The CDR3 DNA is TGTGCCAGCAGTTTATGGGGCCGGGGTAGCAATCAGCCCCAGCATTTT. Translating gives CASSLWGRGSNQPQHF.

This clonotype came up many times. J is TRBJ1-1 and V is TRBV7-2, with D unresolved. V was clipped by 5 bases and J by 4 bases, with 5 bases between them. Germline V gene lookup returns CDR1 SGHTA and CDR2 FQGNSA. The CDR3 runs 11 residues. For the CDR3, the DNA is TGTGCCAGCAGCCAAATCACTGAAGCTTTCTTT. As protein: CASSQITEAFF.

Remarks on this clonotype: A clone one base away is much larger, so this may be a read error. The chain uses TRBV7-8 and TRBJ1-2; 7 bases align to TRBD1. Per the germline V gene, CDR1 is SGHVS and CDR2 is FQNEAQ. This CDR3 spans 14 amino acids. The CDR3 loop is CASSLDRGNYDYTF. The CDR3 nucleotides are TGTGCCAGCAGCTTAGACAGGGGAAACTATGACTACACCTTC.

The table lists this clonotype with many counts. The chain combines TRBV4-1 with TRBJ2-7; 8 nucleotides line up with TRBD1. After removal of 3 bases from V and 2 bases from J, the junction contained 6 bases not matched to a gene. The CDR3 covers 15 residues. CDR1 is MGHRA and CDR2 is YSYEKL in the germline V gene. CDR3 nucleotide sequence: TGCGCCAGCAGCCAGGGGGACAGGCGAACCTACGAGCAGTACTTC. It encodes CASSQGDRRTYEQYF.

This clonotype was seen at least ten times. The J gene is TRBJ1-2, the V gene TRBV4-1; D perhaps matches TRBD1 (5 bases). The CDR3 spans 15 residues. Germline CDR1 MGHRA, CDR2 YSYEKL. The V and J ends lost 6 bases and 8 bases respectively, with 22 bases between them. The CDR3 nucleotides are TGCGCCAGCAGACAATCGGTAGGGGCTAGAAGGGGCTACACCTTC. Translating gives CASRQSVGARRGYTF.

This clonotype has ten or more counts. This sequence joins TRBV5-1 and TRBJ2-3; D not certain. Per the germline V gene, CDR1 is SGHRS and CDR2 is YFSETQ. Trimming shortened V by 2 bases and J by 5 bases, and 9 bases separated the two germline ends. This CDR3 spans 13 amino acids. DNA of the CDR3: TGCGCCAGCAGCTTCAGCCCTGGAGATACGCAGTATTTT. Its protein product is CASSFSPGDTQYF.

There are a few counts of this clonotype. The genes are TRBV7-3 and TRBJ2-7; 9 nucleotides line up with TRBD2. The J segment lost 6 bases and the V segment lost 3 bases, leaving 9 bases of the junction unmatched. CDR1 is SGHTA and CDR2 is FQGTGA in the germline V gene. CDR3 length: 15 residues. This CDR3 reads CASSLEAGGHGEQYF. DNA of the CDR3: TGTGCCAGCAGCTTGGAAGCGGGGGGCCACGGCGAGCAGTACTTC.

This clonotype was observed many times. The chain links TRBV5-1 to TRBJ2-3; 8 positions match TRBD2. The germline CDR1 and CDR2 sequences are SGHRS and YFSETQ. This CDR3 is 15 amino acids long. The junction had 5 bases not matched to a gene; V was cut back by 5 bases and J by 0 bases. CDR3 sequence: CASRRSGSSTDTQYF. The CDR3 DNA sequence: TGCGCCAGCAGACGAAGCGGGAGTAGCACAGATACGCAGTATTTT.

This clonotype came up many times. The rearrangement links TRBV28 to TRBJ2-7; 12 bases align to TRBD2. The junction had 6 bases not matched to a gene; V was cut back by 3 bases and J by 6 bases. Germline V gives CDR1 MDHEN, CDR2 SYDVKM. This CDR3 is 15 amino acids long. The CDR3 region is CASSFGGLAGLEQYF. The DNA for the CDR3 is TGTGCCAGCAGTTTTGGGGGACTAGCGGGTCTCGAGCAGTACTTC. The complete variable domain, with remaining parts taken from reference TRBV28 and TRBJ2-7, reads DVKVTQSSRYLVKRTGEKVFLECVQDMDHENMFWYRQDPGLGLRLIYFSYDVKMKEKGDIPEGYSVSREKKERFSLILESASTNQTSMYLCASSFGGLAGLEQYFGPGTRLTVT.

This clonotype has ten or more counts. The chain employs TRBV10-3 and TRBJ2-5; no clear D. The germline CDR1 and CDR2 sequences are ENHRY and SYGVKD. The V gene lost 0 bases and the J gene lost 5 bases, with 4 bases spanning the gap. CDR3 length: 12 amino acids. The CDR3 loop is CAISESWETQYF. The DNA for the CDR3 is TGTGCCATCAGTGAGTCGTGGGAGACCCAGTACTTC.

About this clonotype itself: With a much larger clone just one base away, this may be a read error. As DNA, the CDR3 is TGTGCCAGCAGCTTTTTGGGGGTAGAGACCCAGTACTTC. It translates to CASSFLGVETQYF. The genes are TRBV7-2 and TRBJ2-5; D could derive from TRBD1 or TRBD2 (5 bases each). The CDR3 consists of 13 residues. The germline V gene encodes CDR1 SGHTA and CDR2 FQGNSA. V was cut by 3 bases and J by 4 bases, with 9 bases left in between.